A selection of T cell receptor beta chains follows, all from one sample in a study of T-cell memory formation after mild COVID-19. TCRdb processed the 5' RACE reads anew with MiXCR; each CDR3 protein has one entry. The repertoire includes more than 400,000 distinct CDR3 sequences, over 15% of them detected once, and 9% to 15% sits in the top ten. Sequencing was carried out using PBMCs or a T cell subset sorted from them (not recorded which). Receptors originate from an adult woman who had mild COVID-19 (a few samples of this study predate the infection). Cell type and time point are not known. Both conserved end residues are part of each CDR3. The D gene is left open where the match is weak. A row's size may be missing; if present it is once, few, many or a size class.

J	size	D	V	DNA	CDR3
TRBJ1-6	few	-	TRBV30	TGTGCCTGGAGCGGACTTACGACACCCCTCCACTTT	CAWSGLTTPLHF
TRBJ2-6	few	TRBD1	TRBV11-3	TGTGCCAGCAGGGTACAGGGGTGGTCTGGGGCCAACGTCCTGACTTTC	CASRVQGWSGANVLTF
TRBJ2-1	few	TRBD2	TRBV5-1	TGCGCCAGCAGCAGCGCGACTAGCGGGAAATACAATGAGCAGTTCTTC	CASSSATSGKYNEQFF
TRBJ2-2	few	-	TRBV2	TGTGCCAGCATTGCCCTCTCGAACACCGGGGAGCTGTTTTTT	CASIALSNTGELFF
TRBJ2-3	few	-	TRBV23-1	TGCGCCAGCAGAAACAGGGATGGGGCAGATACGCAGTATTTT	CASRNRDGADTQYF
TRBJ1-2	few	-	TRBV4-3	TGCGCCAGCAGCCCGGCGTACGGGAATTTGGGTGGCTACACCTTC	CASSPAYGNLGGYTF
TRBJ2-2	-	-	TRBV11-3	TGTGCCAGCAGCTCTACCAGCCCACTCGGGGAGCTGTTTTTT	CASSSTSPLGELFF
TRBJ1-4	many	TRBD1	TRBV20-1	TGCAGTGCTAGAGATCGGGGACAGGCTCGCCGTGGAGGAGAAAAACTGTTTTTT	CSARDRGQARRGGEKLFF
TRBJ2-6	-	TRBD1	TRBV12-3/TRBV12-4	TGTGCCAGCAGTTTAGCGGACAGGGGGATTATTTCTGGGGCCAACGTCCTGACTTTC	CASSLADRGIISGANVLTF
TRBJ2-1	few	TRBD2	TRBV5-1	TGCGCCAGCAGCTGGACTAGCGGGGGATTTAGTGAGCAGTTCTTC	CASSWTSGGFSEQFF
TRBJ1-4	few	-	TRBV7-9	TGTGCCAGCAGCTTAGTTAATGAAAAACTGTTTTTT	CASSLVNEKLFF
TRBJ2-7	-	TRBD1	TRBV20-1	TGCAGTGCTAGAGATCCTTATGGGACAGTCTACGAGCAGTACTTC	CSARDPYGTVYEQYF
TRBJ2-1	few	TRBD2	TRBV7-9	TGTGCCAGCAGCTTAGTCGACCTAGCGGTTTACAATGAGCAGTTCTTC	CASSLVDLAVYNEQFF
TRBJ2-7	many	-	TRBV23-1	TGCGCCAGCGTCGGGCTCGGAGGGCAGTACTTC	CASVGLGGQYF
TRBJ2-7	few	-	TRBV20-1	TGCAGTGCATTTCTCGTTGCGGGGATGGCCTACGAGCAGTACTTC	CSAFLVAGMAYEQYF
TRBJ2-1	many	TRBD2	TRBV11-3	TGTGCCAGCAGCTTAAGCGGGGGGGCCTACAATGAGCAGTTCTTC	CASSLSGGAYNEQFF
TRBJ2-3	-	TRBD2	TRBV6-2/TRBV6-3	TGTGCCAGCAGTTCAGAGCGGGGGCTGGGCACAGATACGCAGTATTTT	CASSSERGLGTDTQYF
TRBJ2-7	-	TRBD1	TRBV25-1	TGTGCCAGCAGTAAGGAAACAGGGGCCTACGAGCAGTACTTC	CASSKETGAYEQYF
TRBJ1-1	many	TRBD1	TRBV7-3	TGTGCCAGCAGCCAGACAGGGGGTAACACTGAAGCTTTCTTT	CASSQTGGNTEAFF
TRBJ2-1	-	TRBD1	TRBV12-3/TRBV12-4	TGTGCCAGCACCGAGACAGGGGGGAGAAATGAGCAGTTCTTC	CASTETGGRNEQFF
TRBJ1-1	few	TRBD1	TRBV6-5	TGTGCCAGCACCGACGACAGGGACACTGAAGCTTTCTTT	CASTDDRDTEAFF
TRBJ2-1	-	TRBD2	TRBV12-3/TRBV12-4	TGTGCCAGCAGTCCCGGACTAGCGGTTCAGTTCTTC	CASSPGLAVQFF
TRBJ1-2	few	TRBD1	TRBV12-3/TRBV12-4	TGTGCCAGCAGTCTGGGGGGGACAGTACGTGGCTACACCTTC	CASSLGGTVRGYTF
TRBJ2-5	few	TRBD1	TRBV3-1	TGTGCCAGCAGCCACTTATCAGGACAGGGTAACCAAGAGACCCAGTACTTC	CASSHLSGQGNQETQYF
TRBJ2-7	many	TRBD1	TRBV27	TGTGCCAGCAGTTTCACCGGGACAGGGGCTTACGAGCAGTACTTC	CASSFTGTGAYEQYF
TRBJ2-1	many	TRBD2	TRBV27	TGTGCCAGCAGCCCGATTCAGCGGGGACACAATGAGCAGTTCTTC	CASSPIQRGHNEQFF
TRBJ2-1	many	-	TRBV5-1	TGCGCCAGCAGCGTATCAACTAGTTACAATGAGCAGTTCTTC	CASSVSTSYNEQFF
TRBJ1-1	few	-	TRBV5-1	TGCGCCAGCAGCTTGGTTCCGGGGATGAGTGAAGCTTTCTTT	CASSLVPGMSEAFF
TRBJ1-1	-	-	TRBV6-5	TGTGCCAGCAGTTCCCTAGGGGCTGGGAACACTGAAGCTTTCTTT	CASSSLGAGNTEAFF
TRBJ1-4	-	-	TRBV4-1	TGCGCCAGCAGCCGCCACTCTGGCGAAAAACTGTTTTTT	CASSRHSGEKLFF
TRBJ1-1	few	TRBD1	TRBV28	TGTGCCAGCAGTTACCGACAGGGGAAAGCTTTCTTT	CASSYRQGKAFF
TRBJ1-5	-	-	TRBV20-1	TGCAGTGCTAGCTGGACAGACAATCAGCCCCAGCATTTT	CSASWTDNQPQHF
TRBJ2-1	few	-	TRBV20-1	TGCAGTGCTAGAGATGACACCCCTATTTACAATGAGCAGTTCTTC	CSARDDTPIYNEQFF
TRBJ2-7	-	TRBD1	TRBV12-3/TRBV12-4	TGTGCCAGCAGTTCATCCTCCGGGACAGGGGGGCCGTACTTC	CASSSSSGTGGPYF
TRBJ2-1	many	TRBD2	TRBV12-3/TRBV12-4	TGTGCCAGCAGTTTGCGGGGGGATCCCAATGAGCAGTTCTTC	CASSLRGDPNEQFF
TRBJ2-3	few	TRBD2	TRBV5-1	TGCGCCAGCGCCAGCGGGACCCACACAGATACGCAGTATTTT	CASASGTHTDTQYF
TRBJ1-3	-	-	TRBV3-1	TGTGCCAGCAGCCAAAAGGGCGGAAACACCATATATTTT	CASSQKGGNTIYF
TRBJ1-5	-	-	TRBV4-1	TGCGCCAGCAGTCCTGACCTGAGGGGCGGCAATCAGCCCCAGCATTTT	CASSPDLRGGNQPQHF
TRBJ2-2	-	-	TRBV4-3	TGCGCCAGCAGCCACTCAAGGGACGGGGAGCTGTTTTTT	CASSHSRDGELFF
TRBJ2-5	few	-	TRBV7-9	TGTGCCAGCAGCTTAGGGGGGTCCCAAGAGACCCAGTACTTC	CASSLGGSQETQYF
TRBJ2-7	-	-	TRBV6-6	TGTGCCAGCTGCGGGACAGTTCCCTACGAGCAGTACTTC	CASCGTVPYEQYF
TRBJ1-6	-	-	TRBV6-5	TGTGCCAGCAGAGACTTGGGTTCACCCCTCCACTTT	CASRDLGSPLHF
TRBJ2-4	-	-	TRBV5-6	TGTGCCAGCAGCCTGGGCCTCGGGGGATCACCCGGCATTCAGTACTTC	CASSLGLGGSPGIQYF
TRBJ1-5	few	TRBD1	TRBV9	TGTGCCAGCAGCGTGGGCGTACAGGGGGAAGAACCCCAGCATTTT	CASSVGVQGEEPQHF
TRBJ1-2	-	TRBD1	TRBV5-6	TGTGCCAGCACTGACAGGGTAGGCTACACCTTC	CASTDRVGYTF
TRBJ1-6	-	TRBD1	TRBV15	TGTGCCACCAGCAGAGATGTGCGGGTCGGGACAGGGGTAGGGTCACCCCTCCACTTT	CATSRDVRVGTGVGSPLHF
TRBJ2-4	-	TRBD1	TRBV20-1	TGCAGTGCACCGACAGGGGGCGGTAACATTCAGTACTTC	CSAPTGGGNIQYF
TRBJ1-1	-	-	TRBV30	TGTGCCTGGATAGAACAGACGAACACTGAAGCTTTCTTT	CAWIEQTNTEAFF
TRBJ2-1	many	-	TRBV5-5	TGTGCCAGCAGCTTGACCGCGGGAATCTACAATGAGCAGTTCTTC	CASSLTAGIYNEQFF
TRBJ1-5	-	TRBD1	TRBV20-1	TGCAGTGCTAGAACCCCACAGGGGCGGCAGCCCCAGCATTTT	CSARTPQGRQPQHF
TRBJ2-7	many	-	TRBV24-1	TGTGCCACCAGTGTCGAAGGCGAAACCTACGAGCAGTACTTC	CATSVEGETYEQYF